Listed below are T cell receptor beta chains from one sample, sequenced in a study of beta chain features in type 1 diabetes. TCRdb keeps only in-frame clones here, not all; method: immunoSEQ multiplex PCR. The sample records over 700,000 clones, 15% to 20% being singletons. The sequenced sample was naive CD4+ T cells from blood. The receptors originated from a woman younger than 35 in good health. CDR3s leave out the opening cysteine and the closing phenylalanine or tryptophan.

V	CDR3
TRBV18	ASSPKAGGPRGYEQY
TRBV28	ASSSLGQGSGNTIY
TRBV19	ASSPLPGQRTGELF
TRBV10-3	AISAKTSDNEQF
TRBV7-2	ASSLGIPTGWNEQY
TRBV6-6	ASSYSGQGARNIQY
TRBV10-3	AISRRGGTVTGELF
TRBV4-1	ASSQVPLGSRTTEAF
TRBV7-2	ASSRWDEQF
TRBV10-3	AIRGQGGGTEAF
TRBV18	ASSQTTGNNEQF
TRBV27	ASSSQGELF
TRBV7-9	ASSTTGTGYGYT
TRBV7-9	ASSRTGGTSSYEQY
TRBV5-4	ASSLLIMGFQETQY
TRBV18	ASSPQAQGPNTEAF
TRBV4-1	ASSQDRIGIGSYEQY
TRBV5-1	ASSSGLAGAETQY
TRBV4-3	ASSPRQGAYGYT
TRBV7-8	ASSGQGISNEQF
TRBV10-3	AISEGRAPNTGELF
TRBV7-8	ASSSPSSGANVLT
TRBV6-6	ASSRQGQGAGELF
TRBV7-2	ASSSGWGLTNNEQF
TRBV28	ASSLRGSNYGYT
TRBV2	ASTADSYEQY
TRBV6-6	ASSPMEKLF
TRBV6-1	ASSGTGRLLAKNIQY
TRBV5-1	ASSLGSASNQPQH
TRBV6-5	ASSRQTGTYEQY
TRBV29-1	SVEVGQGTVGTDTQY
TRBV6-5	ASSYRGGRRNEQF
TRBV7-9	ASSLAGGGIEKLF
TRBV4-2	ASSHRTGQGSYEQY
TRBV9	ASSVGLQNTEAF
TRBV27	ASSPRPGGERQY
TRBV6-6	ASSPGTGLKETQY
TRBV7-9	ASSQTNSYEQY
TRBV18	ASSPPGRINEQY
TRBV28	ASTGTGVYT
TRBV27	ASSEPGQGGNEQF
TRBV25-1	ASSDDGGGKTQY
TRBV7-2	ASSLGRGQGTTDTQY
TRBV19	ASSTDRARSLNIQY
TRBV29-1	SVIPRRGGPVHEQY